These 5 T cell receptor beta chains share one sample of origin, sequenced in a study of cytomegalovirus exposure and HLA in healthy donors. Primers: 60 Vbeta forward and 13 Jbeta reverse. The repertoire was sequenced with immunoSEQ multiplex PCR; TCRdb's copy has only in-frame clones and lacks some. The sample has roughly 220,000 clones, about two thirds seen once. The sample was PBMCs. The receptor set was obtained from a man in his forties in good health and CMV-seropositive.

The chain couples TRBV19 to TRBJ1-5; 7 positions match TRBD1. J gave up 1 base and V 4 bases, and 13 bases lay outside the gene matches. This CDR3 is 18 amino acids long. Germline V gene sequence: CDR1 LNHDA, CDR2 SQIVND (reference sequence). The CDR3 spells CASSRGFPTGVSNQPQHF. The CDR3 region has the DNA TGTGCCAGTAGTAGGGGGTTCCCCACAGGGGTAAGCAATCAGCCCCAGCATTTT.

This chain joins TRBV19 and TRBJ2-1; 12 bases line up with TRBD2. In germline, CDR1 is LNHDA, CDR2 SQIVND (reference sequence). The V gene end was trimmed by 4 bases and the J gene end by 5 bases; junction bases not matched to a gene: 9. The CDR3 runs to 17 residues. The CDR3 DNA follows: TGTGCCAGTAGTACCCGACTAGCGGGGGAGAAGAACAATGAGCAGTTCTTC. It is translated as CASSTRLAGEKNNEQFF.

The chain is built from TRBV7-9 and TRBJ1-2; a possible D gene is TRBD1 (5 bases). V was trimmed by 10 bases and J by 2 bases, leaving 11 bases between them. CDR1 SEHNR and CDR2 FQNEAQ come from the germline V gene (reference sequence). The CDR3 has 12 residues. CDR3 sequence reads: CAIQGNNYGYTF. DNA of the CDR3: TGTGCCATTCAGGGAAACAACTATGGCTACACCTTC.

The J gene is TRBJ2-3, the V gene TRBV2; 7 nucleotides line up with TRBD2. CDR1 is SNHLY and CDR2 is FYNNEI in the germline V gene. V shed 6 bases, J shed 6 bases, and the junction held 6 bases outside the gene matches. This CDR3 has 13 residues. DNA for the CDR3: TGTGCCAGCAGGGGCGGGGGTATGGATACGCAGTATTTT. Protein product: CASRGGGMDTQYF.

J is TRBJ1-5 and V is TRBV28; TRBD1 agrees at 8 bases. The V segment lost 6 bases and the J segment 4 bases; nucleotides outside the gene matches: 11. The CDR3 sequence is 16 residues long. Germline lookup yields CDR1 MDHEN and CDR2 SYDVKM. CDR3 DNA sequence: TGTGCCAGCAGCACCATTTTACAGGGGGAAAATCAGCCCCAGCATTTT. This gives the protein CASSTILQGENQPQHF.